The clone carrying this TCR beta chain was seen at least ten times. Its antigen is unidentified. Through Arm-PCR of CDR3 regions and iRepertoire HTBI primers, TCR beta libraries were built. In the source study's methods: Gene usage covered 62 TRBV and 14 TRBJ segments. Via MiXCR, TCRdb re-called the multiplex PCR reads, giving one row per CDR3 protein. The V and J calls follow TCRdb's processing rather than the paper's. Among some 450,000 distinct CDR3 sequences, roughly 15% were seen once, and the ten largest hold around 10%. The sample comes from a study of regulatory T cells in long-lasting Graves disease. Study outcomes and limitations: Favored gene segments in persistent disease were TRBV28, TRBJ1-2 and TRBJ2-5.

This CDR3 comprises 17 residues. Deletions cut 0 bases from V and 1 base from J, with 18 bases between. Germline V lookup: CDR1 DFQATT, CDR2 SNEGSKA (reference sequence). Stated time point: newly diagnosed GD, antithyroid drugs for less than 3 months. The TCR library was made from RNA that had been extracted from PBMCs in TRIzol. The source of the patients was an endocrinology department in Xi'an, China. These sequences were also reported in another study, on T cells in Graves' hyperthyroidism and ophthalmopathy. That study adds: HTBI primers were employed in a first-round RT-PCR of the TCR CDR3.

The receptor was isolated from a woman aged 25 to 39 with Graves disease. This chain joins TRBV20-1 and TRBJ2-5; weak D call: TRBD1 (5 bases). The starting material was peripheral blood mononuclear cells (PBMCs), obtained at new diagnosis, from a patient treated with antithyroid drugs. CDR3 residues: CSARDLWTQTPQETQYF. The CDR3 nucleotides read TGCAGTGCTAGAGATTTGTGGACACAGACGCCCCAAGAGACCCAGTACTTC.